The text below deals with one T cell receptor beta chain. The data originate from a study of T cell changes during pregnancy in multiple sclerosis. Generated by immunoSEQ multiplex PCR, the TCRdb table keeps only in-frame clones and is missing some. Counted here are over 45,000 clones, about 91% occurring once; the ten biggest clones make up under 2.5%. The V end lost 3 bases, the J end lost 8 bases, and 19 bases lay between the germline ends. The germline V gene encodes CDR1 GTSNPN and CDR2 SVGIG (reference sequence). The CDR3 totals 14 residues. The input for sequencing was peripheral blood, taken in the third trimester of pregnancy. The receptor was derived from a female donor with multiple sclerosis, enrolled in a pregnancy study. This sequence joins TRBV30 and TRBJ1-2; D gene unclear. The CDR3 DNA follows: TGTGCCTGGAGGGAGGGCGTACATCCCGGGGGCTACACCTTC. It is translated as CAWREGVHPGGYTF.